This entry lists 26 T cell receptor beta chains sequenced from one sample in a study of cytotoxic CD8 clonotypes in ibrutinib-treated CLL (dated by TCRdb to the early 2020s). The library was made by the immunoSEQ multiplex PCR assay. This is the immuneACCESS table as TCRdb keeps it, with only in-frame sequences that have V and J called. A part of the clones is gone; compared with another copy, unresolved V genes explain less than half, and the rest is unexplained. The table for this sample lists approximately 280,000 clones; 70% to 80% of them were counted only once. The top ten constitute approximately 5.6% of the sample. Interpreted using the paper, the time point label stands for: progressive disease on ibrutinib. The source was PBMCs, collected at disease progression, from a patient treated with ibrutinib. The receptor source for this set is a human donor with chronic lymphocytic leukemia.

The rearrangement uses TRBV6-5 and TRBJ1-1; 7 bases map to TRBD1. This CDR3 spans 12 amino acids. Looked up from germline, CDR1 is MNHEY and CDR2 is SVGAGI. V gave up 8 bases and J gave up 9 bases; unmatched junction bases: 9. CDR3 loop: CASASTGDQAFF. The DNA of the CDR3 is TGTGCCAGCGCTTCTACAGGGGACCAAGCTTTCTTT.

This sequence joins TRBV4-1 and TRBJ1-3, with 8 bases lining up with TRBD1. The CDR3 is 19 residues long. J gave up 2 bases and V 5 bases, and 17 bases lay outside the gene matches. Germline V gene sequence: CDR1 MGHRA, CDR2 YSYEKL. The CDR3 region has the DNA TGCGCCAGCAGCTCCTTTCAGGGGTGGGGCAGGGGGCCTGGAAACACCATATATTTT. It specifies CASSSFQGWGRGPGNTIYF.

The rearrangement joins TRBV7-8 to TRBJ2-7; D is perhaps TRBD1 or TRBD2 (7 bases each). Germline assignment: CDR1 SGHVS and CDR2 FQNEAQ. The CDR3 is 14 residues long. Trimming stripped 2 bases from V and 7 bases from J, with 15 bases between. DNA for the CDR3: TGTGCCAGCAGCTTATCTTATCAGGGGGGGGAGCAGTACTTC. Encoded protein: CASSLSYQGGEQYF.

This clone was found once. The chain joins TRBV5-1 to TRBJ2-5; 11 bases align to TRBD2. There are 15 residues in the CDR3. The trim removed 5 bases at V and 1 base at J, leaving 4 bases unmatched. Germline V lookup: CDR1 SGHRS, CDR2 YFSETQ. DNA of the CDR3: TGCGCCAGCAGTTTACTAGCGGGAGTCCAAGAGACCCAGTACTTC. This codes for CASSLLAGVQETQYF.

V and J are TRBV5-5 and TRBJ1-2; D is unclear. Germline-derived CDR1 and CDR2 are SGHKS and YYEKEE (reference sequence). This CDR3 spans 14 amino acids. V lost 2 bases and J 0 bases, leaving 8 bases between the germline ends. The CDR3 bases are TGTGCCAGCAGCTTTACACGGACTAACTATGGCTACACCTTC. This codes for CASSFTRTNYGYTF.

This clone was seen a handful of times. The rearrangement joins TRBV13 to TRBJ1-2; D may be TRBD1 (6 bases). The V end lost 2 bases, the J end lost 7 bases, and 11 bases lay between the germline ends. Germline V gene lookup returns CDR1 PRHDT and CDR2 FYEKMQ (reference sequence). The CDR3 spans 13 residues. The chain's CDR3 is CASSLQGKSGYTF. The CDR3 DNA reads TGTGCCAGCAGCTTACAGGGGAAGTCTGGCTACACCTTC.

The chain employs TRBV6-5 and TRBJ1-2, with 7 bases identical to TRBD1. The V segment lost 6 bases and the J segment 4 bases; nucleotides outside the gene matches: 8. The CDR3 has 14 residues. The germline CDR1 and CDR2 sequences are MNHEY and SVGAGI. The CDR3, as DNA: TGTGCCAGCAGCCGAAGGGGGCGTGCCTATGGCTACACCTTC. Protein: CASSRRGRAYGYTF.

At least ten counts were recorded for this clone. The V gene is TRBV5-6, the J gene TRBJ1-2; D remains unclear. Germline CDR1 reads SGHDT; CDR2 reads YYEEEE. This CDR3 is built from 14 residues. V lost 4 bases, J lost 1 base, and 11 bases lay in between. CDR3 in DNA: TGTGCCAGCAGCCGGCGGACCCTTAACTATGGCTACACCTTC. Encoded protein: CASSRRTLNYGYTF.

The V gene is TRBV20-1, the J gene TRBJ1-1; a possible D gene is TRBD1 (6 bases). The germline V and J ends were trimmed by 2 bases and 5 bases, with 6 bases remaining between them. The CDR3 has 11 residues. CDR1 DFQATT and CDR2 SNEGSKA come from the germline V gene (reference sequence). The CDR3: CSARQGTEAFF. Written as DNA, the CDR3 is TGCAGTGCTAGACAGGGGACTGAAGCTTTCTTT.

The rearrangement joins TRBV4-1 to TRBJ1-2; 10 bases align to TRBD1. Per germline, CDR1 MGHRA and CDR2 YSYEKL. The CDR3 is made up of 14 amino acids. Losses at the gene ends were 4 bases for V and 10 bases for J; bases not matched to a gene: 9. CDR3 coding DNA: TGCGCCAGCAGCCTCTCGCTAGGACAGGGGGACTACACCTTC. This sequence encodes CASSLSLGQGDYTF.

The chain combines TRBV27 with TRBJ1-1; a weak D match, TRBD1 (5 bases). The V gene lost 4 bases and the J gene lost 5 bases, with 20 bases spanning the gap. Germline V gene sequence: CDR1 MNHEY, CDR2 SMNVEV (reference sequence). The CDR3 has 16 residues. The CDR3 DNA reads as TGTGCCAGCAGTTCCCGGCAAGGGGCGCGAGGGACTGAAGCTTTCTTT. It encodes CASSSRQGARGTEAFF.

The chain links TRBV7-2 to TRBJ2-7, with a tentative D call TRBD1 (6 bases). Germline loops: CDR1 SGHTA, CDR2 FQGNSA. The CDR3 is 16 amino acids. The germline V and J ends were trimmed by 0 bases and 4 bases, with 16 bases remaining between them. This chain's CDR3 is CASSLATGGLTYEQYF. CDR3 in DNA: TGTGCCAGCAGCTTAGCGACAGGCGGTCTGACATACGAGCAGTACTTC.

This clone showed up just once. The rearrangement uses TRBV4-3 and TRBJ2-3; D gene uncertain. Germline CDR1 LGHNA, CDR2 YSLEER. Trimming removed 0 bases from V and 6 bases from J, with 10 bases in between. This CDR3 has 14 residues. The DNA for the CDR3 is TGCGCCAGCAGCCAAGAGATTGAAGCGGATACGCAGTATTTT. Translation gives CASSQEIEADTQYF.

The chain has TRBV5-1 and TRBJ2-1, with D perhaps matching TRBD2 (7 bases). The germline V gene encodes CDR1 SGHRS and CDR2 YFSETQ. The CDR3 is 17 residues long. Trimming shortened V by 4 bases and J by 5 bases, and 22 bases separated the two germline ends. The CDR3 DNA sequence: TGCGCCAGCAGCCCGCTACGTGGGGCGGGGGCAAACAATGAGCAGTTCTTC. Its protein is CASSPLRGAGANNEQFF.

The rearrangement uses TRBV5-1 and TRBJ2-2; tentative D call: TRBD2 (6 bases). Trimming left V 4 bases short and J 5 bases short, with 21 bases between. Germline CDR1 is SGHRS and CDR2 is YFSETQ. This CDR3 has 17 residues. This CDR3 is CASSPVTSGQNTGELFF. DNA for the CDR3: TGCGCCAGCAGCCCCGTTACAAGCGGGCAGAATACCGGGGAGCTGTTTTTT.

J is TRBJ2-1 and V is TRBV6-8, with D uncertain. Germline CDR1 and CDR2: MNHGY and SAAAGT. Trimming pared 8 bases from V and 0 bases from J, leaving 17 bases between. The CDR3 has 16 amino acids. The CDR3 protein is CASVQRARRSYNEQFF. The CDR3 nucleotides are TGTGCCAGCGTCCAAAGGGCCCGACGCTCCTACAATGAGCAGTTCTTC.

The rearrangement links TRBV29-1 to TRBJ2-3; 9 bases are shared with TRBD2. The trim removed 6 bases at V and 2 bases at J, leaving 6 bases unmatched. This CDR3 region has 14 residues. Germline values: CDR1 SQVTM, CDR2 ANQGSEA. The DNA of the CDR3 is TGCAGCGTCCTAGCGGGACTTATCACAGATACGCAGTATTTT. Translated: CSVLAGLITDTQYF.

The chain is built from TRBV11-1 and TRBJ2-3; the match to TRBD2 covers 7 bases. Losses at the gene ends were 5 bases for V and 4 bases for J; bases not matched to a gene: 3. Germline V CDR1 and CDR2: SGHAT, FQDESV (reference sequence). The CDR3 length is 13 residues. Here the CDR3 DNA reads TGTGCCAGCAGCCCCCGGGAGGCAGATACGCAGTATTTT. Protein: CASSPREADTQYF.

This chain joins TRBV5-1 and TRBJ2-5; 8 bases fit TRBD1. The ends lost 2 bases at V and 5 bases at J; junction bases unmatched: 8. The length of the CDR3 is 15 residues. Germline values: CDR1 SGHRS, CDR2 YFSETQ. CDR3 loop: CASSLRTGLRETQYF. CDR3 in DNA: TGCGCCAGCAGCTTACGGACAGGGCTTCGGGAGACCCAGTACTTC.

A note on this clone: This may arise from a read error, as a much more abundant clone is one base away. CDR3 residues: CASSLAGRFQPQHF. In DNA, the CDR3 is TGTGCCAGCAGCTTGGCGGGGAGGTTTCAGCCCCAGCATTTT. The chain recombines TRBV5-7 with TRBJ1-5; D not resolved. TRBV5-7 is noted as an ORF with a role that remains uncertain. The CDR3 contains 14 residues. The ends were cut back, 0 bases at V and 6 bases at J, with 10 bases in the middle.

The chain employs TRBV7-9 and TRBJ2-7; 8 nucleotides align to TRBD2. The ends lost 1 base at V and 2 bases at J; junction bases unmatched: 4. This CDR3 comprises 15 residues. The germline CDR1 and CDR2 sequences are SEHNR and FQNEAQ (reference sequence). Written as DNA, the CDR3 is TGTGCCAGCAGCTTAGTTGGTAGCGGGACCTACGAGCAGTACTTC. Its protein product is CASSLVGSGTYEQYF.

The chain has TRBV5-8 and TRBJ1-2; the D gene is possibly TRBD1 (6 bases). CDR1 and CDR2 from the germline V gene are SGHTS and YDEGEE. The ends were cut back, 2 bases at V and 14 bases at J, with 19 bases in the middle. The CDR3 is made up of 13 amino acids. The CDR3 region has the DNA TGTGCCAGCAGCTTCCTCACAGGACAGAGAAGTACCTTC. This sequence encodes CASSFLTGQRSTF. The full variable domain, in which reference TRBV5-8 and TRBJ1-2 provide the parts outside the CDR3, is EAGVTQSPTHLIKTRGQQATLRCSPISGHTSVYWYQQALGLGLQFLLWYDEGEERNRGNFPPRFSGRQFPNYSSELNVNALELEDSALYLCASSFLTGQRSTFGSGTRLTVV.

The J gene is TRBJ1-2, the V gene TRBV6-1; perhaps TRBD1 as D (5 bases). Germline CDR1 MNHNS, CDR2 SASEGT. Trimming pared 5 bases from V and 7 bases from J, leaving 20 bases between. The CDR3 totals 15 residues. DNA for the CDR3: TGTGCCAGCAGTATACAGGATCAGGGCGTCGTTGGCTACACCTTC. Encoded protein: CASSIQDQGVVGYTF.

This clone has only one observation. This sequence joins TRBV13 and TRBJ2-1; 8 bases are a match to TRBD1. V trimming: 5 bases; J trimming: 2 bases; junction bases outside the gene matches: 8. The CDR3 loop spans 16 amino acids. The germline V gene encodes CDR1 PRHDT and CDR2 FYEKMQ (reference sequence). In nucleotides, the CDR3 is TGTGCCAGCAGCGGGGCGACAGGGGCCCCCTACAATGAGCAGTTCTTC. It codes for CASSGATGAPYNEQFF. Variable domain in full (rest from reference TRBV13 and TRBJ2-1): AAGVIQSPRHLIKEKRETATLKCYPIPRHDTVYWYQQGPGQDPQFLISFYEKMQSDKGSIPDRFSAQQFSDYHSELNMSSLELGDSALYFCASSGATGAPYNEQFFGPGTRLTVL.

The chain couples TRBV27 to TRBJ2-1; TRBD2 aligns across 14 bases. V gave up 6 bases and J gave up 5 bases; unmatched junction bases: 3. The germline V gene encodes CDR1 MNHEY and CDR2 SMNVEV (reference sequence). CDR3 size: 15 residues. CDR3 region: CASRGLAGEDNEQFF. DNA of the CDR3: TGTGCCAGCAGGGGACTAGCGGGAGAGGACAATGAGCAGTTCTTC.

The chain has TRBV5-1 and TRBJ2-1, with 13 bases matching TRBD2. CDR3 length: 17 residues. The germline V gene has CDR1 SGHRS and CDR2 YFSETQ. Germline trimming cut 3 bases from V and 5 bases from J; bases unmatched to any gene: 8. CDR3 in amino acids: CASSYWTSGSKHNEQFF. The CDR3 nucleotides are TGCGCCAGCAGCTACTGGACTAGCGGGAGTAAGCACAATGAGCAGTTCTTC. Full variable domain (remainder filled in from reference TRBV5-1 and TRBJ2-1): KAGVTQTPRYLIKTRGQQVTLSCSPISGHRSVSWYQQTPGQGLQFLFEYFSETQRNKGNFPGRFSGRQFSNSRSEMNVSTLELGDSALYLCASSYWTSGSKHNEQFFGPGTRLTVL.